The next 32 T cell receptor beta chains were all read from a single sample in a study of T cell repertoires in cytomegalovirus infection. Which antigens these TCRs recognize remains unknown. TCRdb ran MiXCR on the reads and lists one entry per CDR3 protein. Found here are 100,000 to 150,000 distinct CDR3 sequences, 24% of them singletons; the top ten hold around 32%. The material sequenced was PBMCs, sequenced either directly or after in vitro stimulation (not recorded which). These TCRs come from a human donor in good health (CMV status not recorded). Some clones in this sample may be carry-over from other donors' samples.

This chain links TRBV20-1 with TRBJ2-3, with TRBD2 as a possible D gene (6 bases). V was shortened by 0 bases and J by 3 bases, with 10 bases between the two germline ends. This CDR3 region has 14 residues. Germline V CDR1 and CDR2: DFQATT, SNEGSKA (reference sequence). This chain's CDR3 is CSARDGRRTDTQYF. CDR3 in DNA: TGCAGTGCTAGAGATGGGAGGAGGACAGATACGCAGTATTTT.

This clonotype was seen a handful of times. This chain connects TRBV7-9 to TRBJ2-7, with a possible D match to TRBD2 (6 bases). Between the trimmed V and J ends, which lost 4 bases and 0 bases, there was a span of 13 bases. Germline assignment: CDR1 SEHNR and CDR2 FQNEAQ (reference sequence). This CDR3 region has 15 residues. The CDR3 is CASSSPSESSYEQYV. The DNA of the CDR3 is TGTGCCAGCAGCTCACCTAGCGAGAGCTCCTACGAGCAGTACGTC.

This clonotype was recorded once. This chain connects TRBV18 to TRBJ1-1; D may be TRBD1 (6 bases). Trimming removed 6 bases at V and 4 bases at J, with 30 bases between. In germline, CDR1 is KGHSH, CDR2 LQKENI. The length of the CDR3 is 19 residues. The CDR3 here is CASSKRRSAYGGQVTEAFF. Here the CDR3 DNA reads TGTGCCAGCTCTAAGAGGAGGTCCGCTTACGGGGGGCAGGTCACTGAAGCTTTCTTT.

This clonotype was counted at least ten times. V usage is TRBV7-8 and J usage is TRBJ1-1, with D maybe TRBD1 (5 bases). V was trimmed by 6 bases and J by 0 bases, leaving 11 bases between them. CDR3 size: 14 residues. CDR1 is SGHVS, CDR2 FQNEAQ, per germline. CDR3 sequence: CASRPGRLNTEAFF. CDR3 nucleotide sequence: TGTGCCAGCAGACCGGGACGGCTGAACACTGAAGCTTTCTTT.

The genes are TRBV2 and TRBJ1-2; D might be TRBD1 (5 bases). V lost 4 bases to trimming and J lost 2 bases, with 11 bases between them. CDR3 length equals 14 residues. CDR1 and CDR2 (germline): SNHLY, FYNNEI. For the CDR3, the DNA is TGTGCCAGCAGTGTCGGGGCAGGGAACTATGGCTACACCTTC. It encodes CASSVGAGNYGYTF. Together with reference TRBV2 and TRBJ1-2, the CDR3 gives the full variable domain: EPEVTQTPSHQVTQMGQEVILRCVPISNHLYFYWYRQILGQKVEFLVSFYNNEISEKSEIFDDQFSVERPDGSNFTLKIRSTKLEDSAMYFCASSVGAGNYGYTFGSGTRLTVV.

A few counts support this clonotype. CDR3 nucleotides: TGTGCCAGCAGTGGACAGGCCTACGAAGCTTTCTTT. Encoded protein: CASSGQAYEAFF. The chain combines TRBV12-3 or TRBV12-4 with TRBJ1-1, with 7 bases matching TRBD1. The CDR3 is 12 residues long. Trimming removed 5 bases from V and 8 bases from J; junction bases left unmatched: 5.

V and J are TRBV7-8 and TRBJ2-7; 9 bases agree with TRBD1. The CDR3 extends over 18 amino acids. V shed 5 bases, J shed 3 bases, and the junction held 17 bases outside the gene matches. From germline, CDR1 is SGHVS and CDR2 FQNEAQ. In nucleotides, the CDR3 is TGTGCCAGCAGCAGGTACCGGGGACAGGGTGACATCTACTACGAGCAGTACTTC. Amino acids: CASSRYRGQGDIYYEQYF. The full variable domain, rest sourced from reference TRBV7-8 and TRBJ2-7, is GAGVSQSPRYKVAKRGQDVALRCDPISGHVSLFWYQQALGQGPEFLTYFQNEAQLDKSGLPSDRFFAERPEGSVSTLKIQRTQQEDSAVYLCASSRYRGQGDIYYEQYFGPGTRLTVT.

This clonotype has just a few counts. The V call is TRBV6-6, the J call TRBJ2-7; 7 bases match TRBD2. The CDR3 contains 15 residues. The V segment lost 7 bases and the J segment 7 bases; nucleotides outside the gene matches: 16. Germline loops: CDR1 MNHNY, CDR2 SVGAGI (reference sequence). CDR3 bases: TGTGCCAGCACACCAACTGGGCCGGGAGGCGGGGAGCAGTACTTC. It codes for CASTPTGPGGGEQYF.

This clonotype was counted only a few times. This rearrangement joins TRBV10-2 to TRBJ1-6; unclear D gene. From germline, CDR1 is WSHSY and CDR2 SAAADI. V lost 4 bases and J lost 0, with 10 bases in between. This CDR3 has 16 amino acids. This CDR3 is CASSVVESSYNSPLHF. Written as DNA, the CDR3 is TGCGCCAGCAGTGTTGTAGAGAGCTCCTATAATTCACCCCTCCACTTT.

This chain uses TRBV11-2 with TRBJ1-1, with D possibly matching TRBD1 (6 bases). Germline CDR1 is SGHAT and CDR2 is FQNNGV. This CDR3 region has 16 residues. V was clipped by 6 bases and J by 1 base, with 18 bases between them. DNA of the CDR3: TGTGCCAGCAGGTTTACAGGGTACGCCTCGAACACTGAAGCTTTCTTT. This codes for CASRFTGYASNTEAFF. Complete variable domain (other parts from reference TRBV11-2 and TRBJ1-1): EAGVAQSPRYKIIEKRQSVAFWCNPISGHATLYWYQQILGQGPKLLIQFQNNGVVDDSQLPKDRFSAERLKGVDSTLKIQPAKLEDSAVYLCASRFTGYASNTEAFFGQGTRLTVV.

The chain links TRBV29-1 to TRBJ2-5; no clear D. Trimming took 7 bases from V and 9 from J, leaving 9 bases between them. Per the germline V gene, CDR1 is SQVTM and CDR2 is ANQGSEA. The CDR3 length is 9 residues. The CDR3 is CSAGSAQYF. For the CDR3, the DNA is TGCAGCGCAGGATCGGCCCAGTACTTC.

The rearrangement joins TRBV29-1 to TRBJ2-7, with D possibly TRBD1 on 6 matching bases. Trimming shortened V by 4 bases and J by 1 base, and 14 bases separated the two germline ends. This CDR3 is 14 amino acids long. Germline V gene lookup returns CDR1 SQVTM and CDR2 ANQGSEA. This CDR3 reads CSVVDRKGSYEQYF. The CDR3 DNA reads as TGCAGCGTTGTAGACAGGAAGGGATCCTACGAGCAGTACTTC.

This clonotype was detected many times. The chain uses TRBV6-1 and TRBJ1-2, with 7 positions matching TRBD1. The junction had 10 bases not matched to a gene; V was cut back by 4 bases and J by 8 bases. CDR1 is MNHNS, CDR2 SASEGT, per germline. The CDR3 spans 14 residues. The CDR3 nucleotides read TGTGCCAGCAGTGTTAATCCTCAGGGGGAAGGCTACACCTTC. Translated: CASSVNPQGEGYTF.

J is TRBJ2-1 and V is TRBV7-2; the match to TRBD2 covers 10 bases. This CDR3 is built from 15 residues. Germline CDR1 reads SGHTA; CDR2 reads FQGNSA. V gave up 7 bases and J gave up 13 bases; unmatched junction bases: 16. The CDR3 region is CASTWPSGRAQNQFF. Here the CDR3 DNA reads TGTGCCAGCACCTGGCCCAGCGGGAGGGCCCAGAATCAGTTCTTC.

This chain connects TRBV6-2 or TRBV6-3 to TRBJ2-3; 9 positions match TRBD2. CDR3 size: 16 residues. V was clipped by 0 bases and J by 3 bases; unmatched bases: 4. From germline, CDR1 is MNHEY and CDR2 SVGEGT. The CDR3 region has the DNA TGTGCCAGCAGTTACTCGGAGCGGGAGGTTACAGATACGCAGTATTTT. Translating it yields CASSYSEREVTDTQYF.

J is TRBJ1-5 and V is TRBV25-1; D not resolved. The length of the CDR3 is 14 residues. Trimming cost V 2 bases and J 7 bases, with 12 bases left between them. Germline-derived CDR1 and CDR2 are MGHDK and SYGVNS. The CDR3 here is CASSEEGSGQPQHF. CDR3 DNA sequence: TGTGCCAGCAGTGAAGAGGGTTCGGGACAGCCCCAGCATTTT.

This chain links TRBV19 with TRBJ2-3; TRBD2 might be the D (5 bases). The germline gives CDR1 LNHDA, CDR2 SQIVND (reference sequence). Trimming took off 6 bases at V and 3 bases at J, with 13 bases between the two ends. The CDR3 consists of 14 residues. CDR3 region: CASRGLPRTDTQYF. The CDR3 nucleotides are TGTGCCAGTAGAGGACTGCCGAGGACAGATACGCAGTATTTT.

The chain carries TRBV20-1 and TRBJ2-1, with D perhaps being TRBD1 or TRBD2 (5 bases each). V gave up 2 bases and J gave up 3 bases, with 14 bases separating them. The CDR3 sequence is 15 residues long. CDR1 and CDR2 from the germline V gene are DFQATT and SNEGSKA (reference sequence). This chain's CDR3 is CSARSRGLFYNEQFF. CDR3 in DNA: TGCAGTGCTAGATCCCGGGGCTTGTTCTACAATGAGCAGTTCTTC.

The CDR3 region is CAWSAGAYEQYF. In DNA form, the CDR3 reads TGTGCCTGGAGTGCAGGTGCCTACGAGCAGTACTTC. The chain has TRBV30 and TRBJ2-7, with D uncertain. With 1 base removed from V and 2 bases from J, the gap between germline ends came to 6 bases. Germline V CDR1 and CDR2: GTSNPN, SVGIG (reference sequence). The CDR3 extends over 12 amino acids.

The chain recombines TRBV7-6 with TRBJ2-1; 10 bases match TRBD2. The CDR3 extends over 17 amino acids. In germline, CDR1 is SGHVS, CDR2 FNYEAQ. The ends lost 3 bases at V and 5 bases at J; junction bases unmatched: 10. CDR3 sequence: CASSLRVGLAVDNEQFF. DNA of the CDR3: TGTGCCAGCAGCTTGAGGGTCGGACTAGCGGTAGACAATGAGCAGTTCTTC.

This clonotype occurred a few times. The chain's CDR3 is CASSYEVHNEQFF. For the CDR3, the DNA is TGTGCCAGCAGTTACGAGGTTCACAATGAGCAGTTCTTC. V and J are TRBV6-6 and TRBJ2-1; D uncertain. From germline, CDR1 is MNHNY and CDR2 SVGAGI (reference sequence). The CDR3 is 13 residues long. Trimming cost V 2 bases and J 5 bases, with 7 bases left between them.

This clonotype has just a few counts. V is TRBV19 and J is TRBJ1-1; the D is unclear. Germline assignment: CDR1 LNHDA and CDR2 SQIVND (reference sequence). This CDR3 comprises 14 residues. Trimming took off 5 bases at V and 6 bases at J, with 16 bases between the two ends. As DNA, the CDR3 is TGTGCCAGTAGTCCTCCCTCCACGGTTGCTGAAGCTTTCTTT. Amino acid sequence: CASSPPSTVAEAFF.

This clonotype came up many times. This chain links TRBV10-3 with TRBJ2-7; tentative D call: TRBD2 (5 bases). Germline V gene data show CDR1 as ENHRY and CDR2 as SYGVKD. The CDR3 sequence is 13 residues long. Trimming cost V 4 bases and J 1 base, with 8 bases left between them. The CDR3 spells CAISAGISYEQYV. The CDR3 nucleotides are TGTGCCATCAGTGCCGGGATATCCTACGAGCAGTACGTC.

J is TRBJ1-2 and V is TRBV27, with D perhaps TRBD1 (6 bases). The CDR3 is 14 amino acids. Trimming took off 6 bases at V and 6 bases at J, with 17 bases between the two ends. CDR1 MNHEY and CDR2 SMNVEV come from the germline V gene (reference sequence). CDR3 region: CASSSGAGVNGYTF. DNA for the CDR3: TGTGCCAGCAGCTCCGGGGCAGGGGTAAATGGCTACACCTTC.

This clonotype was seen a few times. The V call is TRBV19, the J call TRBJ2-3; 9 bases align to TRBD2. In germline, CDR1 is LNHDA, CDR2 SQIVND (reference sequence). This CDR3 contains 15 residues. The junction had 7 bases not matched to a gene; V was cut back by 3 bases and J by 6 bases. CDR3: CASSIPSGAVDTQYF. The CDR3 bases are TGTGCCAGTAGTATCCCTAGCGGGGCGGTGGATACGCAGTATTTT.

This clonotype has only one observation. This sequence joins TRBV28 and TRBJ1-2; D ambiguous. Between the trimmed V and J ends, which lost 6 bases and 6 bases, there was a span of 11 bases. The CDR3 covers 12 residues. CDR1 MDHEN and CDR2 SYDVKM come from the germline V gene. CDR3 residues: CASSSLEHGYTF. For the CDR3, the DNA is TGTGCCAGCAGCTCCTTAGAGCATGGCTACACCTTC.

This clonotype has more than one count but fewer than ten. The rearrangement joins TRBV6-2 or TRBV6-3 to TRBJ2-1; D is possibly TRBD2 (6 bases). The germline CDR1 and CDR2 sequences are MNHEY and SVGEGT. V lost 2 bases, J lost 5 bases, and 22 bases lay in between. The CDR3 extends over 18 amino acids. The CDR3: CASSYLPPDSGFDNEQFF. In DNA, the CDR3 is TGTGCCAGCAGTTACCTCCCGCCAGATAGCGGTTTTGACAATGAGCAGTTCTTC.

V is TRBV6-1 and J is TRBJ2-7; D is perhaps TRBD1 or TRBD2 (5 bases each). Germline V CDR1 and CDR2: MNHNS, SASEGT. This CDR3 region has 14 residues. Trimming pared 4 bases from V and 3 bases from J, leaving 13 bases between. Written as DNA, the CDR3 is TGTGCCAGCAGTGCCCAGGGACGCGGCTACGAGCAGTACGTC. Translation: CASSAQGRGYEQYV.

This clonotype has a handful of counts. This sequence joins TRBV5-6 and TRBJ2-1; 8 nucleotides match TRBD2. This CDR3 has 17 amino acids. CDR1 SGHDT and CDR2 YYEEEE come from the germline V gene. J gave up 2 bases and V 6 bases, and 13 bases lay outside the gene matches. The CDR3 nucleotides read TGTGCCAGCATGCGGGAGGTGGGCGGGGGAGCCTACAATGAGCAGTTCTTC. Translating it yields CASMREVGGGAYNEQFF.

In this sample, this clonotype turned up a few times. V is TRBV11-2 and J is TRBJ2-5; D unclear. The CDR3 spans 16 residues. V lost 2 bases, J lost 2 bases, and 15 bases lay in between. Germline V lookup: CDR1 SGHAT, CDR2 FQNNGV. CDR3 sequence reads: CASSLTAYRMQETQYF. As DNA, the CDR3 is TGTGCCAGCAGCTTAACTGCATACCGGATGCAAGAGACCCAGTACTTC.

This sequence joins TRBV11-2 and TRBJ2-7, with D uncertain. The CDR3 consists of 15 residues. Trimming removed 5 bases from V and 0 bases from J, with 14 bases in between. Germline CDR1 and CDR2: SGHAT and FQNNGV. CDR3 in DNA: TGTGCCAGCAGCCCAGGAGTCTCCACCTCCTACGAGCAGTACGTC. Protein: CASSPGVSTSYEQYV.

This chain connects TRBV6-2 or TRBV6-3 to TRBJ1-1; D gene ambiguous. The CDR3 runs 12 residues. V was trimmed by 2 bases and J by 5 bases, leaving 6 bases between them. Germline lookup yields CDR1 MNHEY and CDR2 SVGEGT. DNA of the CDR3: TGTGCCAGCAGTTACGGATGGACTGAAGCTTTCTTT. The encoded protein is CASSYGWTEAFF.